The 7 T cell receptor beta chains listed next were all sequenced from one sample in a study of T cell responses to AZD1222 COVID-19 vaccine. Method: immunoSEQ multiplex PCR; TCRdb's copy keeps in-frame clones and lacks some. Of around 130,000 clones in the sample, about nine tenths were seen once. The sample consisted of peripheral blood, taken 28 days after the second AZD1222 dose. The receptors were gathered from an adult who received the AZD1222 COVID-19 vaccine.

This chain uses TRBV5-4 with TRBJ2-7; 10 bases map to TRBD1. The CDR3 sequence is 12 residues long. V gave up 5 bases and J gave up 5 bases; unmatched junction bases: 1. Germline CDR1 is SGHNT and CDR2 is YYREEE (reference sequence). CDR3 protein: CASRGTGDEQYF. In DNA, the CDR3 is TGTGCCAGCAGAGGGACAGGGGACGAGCAGTACTTC.

V usage is TRBV10-2 and J usage is TRBJ1-2; D unresolved. The germline V gene encodes CDR1 WSHSY and CDR2 SAAADI. V was shortened by 0 bases and J by 2 bases, with 10 bases between the two germline ends. The CDR3 loop spans 15 amino acids. The CDR3 is CASSESFWGNYGYTF. CDR3 in DNA: TGCGCCAGCAGTGAGTCGTTTTGGGGAAACTATGGCTACACCTTC.

Remarks on this clone: Other DNA sequences of this sample code for an identical CDR3. The chain carries TRBV18 and TRBJ1-1; D might be TRBD1 (6 bases). Trimming cost V 2 bases and J 0 bases, with 7 bases left between them. CDR1 is KGHSH and CDR2 is LQKENI in the germline V gene. The CDR3 consists of 14 residues. In nucleotides, the CDR3 is TGTGCCAGCTCACCAGGGGGGCTGAACACTGAAGCTTTCTTT. This sequence encodes CASSPGGLNTEAFF.

The chain combines TRBV6-5 with TRBJ1-5, with D uncertain. The CDR3 length is 13 residues. Trimming took off 11 bases at V and 4 bases at J, with 15 bases between the two ends. Germline V lookup: CDR1 MNHEY, CDR2 SVGAGI. The CDR3 protein is CASALISNQPQHF. The CDR3 coding sequence is TGTGCCTCGGCGTTGATCAGTAATCAGCCCCAGCATTTT.

The chain carries TRBV6-6 and TRBJ1-3; possible D gene TRBD1, 5 bases. The germline gives CDR1 MNHNY, CDR2 SVGAGI (reference sequence). V lost 0 bases, J lost 0 bases, and 9 bases lay in between. This CDR3 contains 16 residues. DNA for the CDR3: TGTGCCAGCAGTTACTCACAGGCTCGCTCTGGAAACACCATATATTTT. Amino acids: CASSYSQARSGNTIYF.

The chain uses TRBV5-6 and TRBJ2-5, with D possibly being TRBD1 or TRBD2 (5 bases each). The ends were cut back, 4 bases at V and 2 bases at J, with 12 bases in the middle. The germline V gene has CDR1 SGHDT and CDR2 YYEEEE. The CDR3 loop spans 14 amino acids. In DNA, the CDR3 is TGTGCCAGCAGCCGCAGGGACGCACAAGAGACCCAGTACTTC. Translating it yields CASSRRDAQETQYF.

The V gene is TRBV11-2, the J gene TRBJ1-4; D remains ambiguous. The germline V and J ends were trimmed by 0 bases and 8 bases, with 10 bases remaining between them. Germline CDR1 and CDR2: SGHAT and FQNNGV. The CDR3 totals 14 residues. DNA for the CDR3: TGTGCCAGCAGCTTAGACCGGACGGGGGAAAAACTGTTTTTT. It codes for CASSLDRTGEKLFF.